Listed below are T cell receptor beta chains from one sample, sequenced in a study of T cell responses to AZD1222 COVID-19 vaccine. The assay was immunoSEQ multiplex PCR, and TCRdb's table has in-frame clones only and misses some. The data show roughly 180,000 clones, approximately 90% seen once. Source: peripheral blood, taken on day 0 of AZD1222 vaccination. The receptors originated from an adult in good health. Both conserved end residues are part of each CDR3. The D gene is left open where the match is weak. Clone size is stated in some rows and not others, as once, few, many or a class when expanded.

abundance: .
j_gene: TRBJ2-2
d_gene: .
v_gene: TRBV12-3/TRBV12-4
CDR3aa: CASTGGTGELFF
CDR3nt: TGTGCCAGCACCGGGGGCACCGGGGAGCTGTTTTTT

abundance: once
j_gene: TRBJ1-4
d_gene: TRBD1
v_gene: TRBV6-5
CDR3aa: CASSYLTGNNEKLFF
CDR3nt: TGTGCCAGCAGTTACTTGACAGGGAATAATGAAAAACTGTTTTTT

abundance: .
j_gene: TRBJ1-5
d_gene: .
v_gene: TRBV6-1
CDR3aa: CARRGGGGGRSNQPQHF
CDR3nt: TGTGCCCGCCGTGGGGGGGGCGGGGGGAGGAGCAATCAGCCCCAGCATTTT

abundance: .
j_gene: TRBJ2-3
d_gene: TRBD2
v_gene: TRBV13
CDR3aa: CASSPGLAATDTQYF
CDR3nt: TGTGCCAGCAGCCCGGGACTAGCGGCCACAGATACGCAGTATTTT

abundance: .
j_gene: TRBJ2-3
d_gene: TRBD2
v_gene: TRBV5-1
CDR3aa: CASSLGRWSSGGQLTDTQYF
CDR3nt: TGCGCCAGCAGCTTGGGTCGGTGGTCTAGCGGGGGGCAACTCACAGATACGCAGTATTTT

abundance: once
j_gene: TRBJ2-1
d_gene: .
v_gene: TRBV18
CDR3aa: CASSPKIWEGGYNEQFF
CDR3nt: TGTGCCAGCTCACCAAAGATCTGGGAAGGAGGCTACAATGAGCAGTTCTTC

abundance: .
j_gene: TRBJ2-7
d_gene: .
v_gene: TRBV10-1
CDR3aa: CASSDRNRRGPIYEQYF
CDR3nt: TGCGCCAGCAGTGATAGGAATCGGCGGGGGCCAATCTACGAGCAGTACTTC

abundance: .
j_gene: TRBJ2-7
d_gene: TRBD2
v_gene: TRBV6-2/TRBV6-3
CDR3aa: CASSYRPASGETYEQYF
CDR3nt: TGTGCCAGCAGTTACCGCCCCGCTAGCGGGGAGACCTACGAGCAGTACTTC

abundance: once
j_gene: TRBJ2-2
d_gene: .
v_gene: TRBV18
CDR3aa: CASPLGGAGTGELFF
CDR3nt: TGTGCCAGCCCCCTCGGAGGGGCGGGCACCGGGGAGCTGTTTTTT

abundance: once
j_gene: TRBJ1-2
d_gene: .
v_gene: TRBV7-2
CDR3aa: CASSLRVRVYGYTF
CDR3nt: TGTGCCAGCAGCTTAAGGGTCAGAGTTTATGGCTACACCTTC

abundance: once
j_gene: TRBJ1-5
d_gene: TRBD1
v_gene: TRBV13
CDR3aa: CASSLPGTGDNQPQHF
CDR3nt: TGTGCCAGCAGCTTACCCGGGACAGGGGACAATCAGCCCCAGCATTTT

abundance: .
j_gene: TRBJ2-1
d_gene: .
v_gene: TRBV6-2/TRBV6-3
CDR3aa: CASSYMALLYNEQFF
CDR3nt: TGTGCCAGCAGTTATATGGCCCTTTTGTACAATGAGCAGTTCTTC

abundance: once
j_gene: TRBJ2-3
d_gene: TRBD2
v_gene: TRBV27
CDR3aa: CASSPLAGDNFKQYF
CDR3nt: TGTGCCAGCAGTCCCTTAGCGGGGGACAACTTTAAGCAGTATTTT

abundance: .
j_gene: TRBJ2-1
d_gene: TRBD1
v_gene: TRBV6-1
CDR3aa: CASSDLGTGKYNEQFF
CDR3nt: TGTGCCAGCAGTGATCTCGGGACAGGGAAATACAATGAGCAGTTCTTC

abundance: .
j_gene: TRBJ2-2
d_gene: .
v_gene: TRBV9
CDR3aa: CASSVGGTKNTGELFF
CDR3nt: TGTGCCAGCAGCGTAGGAGGGACAAAAAACACCGGGGAGCTGTTTTTT

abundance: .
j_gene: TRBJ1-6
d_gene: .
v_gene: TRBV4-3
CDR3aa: CASSQDRLLGTSPLHF
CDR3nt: TGCGCCAGCAGCCAAGACCGCCTTTTGGGGACCTCACCCCTCCACTTT

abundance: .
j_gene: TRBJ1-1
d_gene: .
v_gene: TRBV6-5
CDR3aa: CASSLWGEAFF
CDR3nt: TGTGCCAGCAGCCTTTGGGGTGAAGCTTTCTTT

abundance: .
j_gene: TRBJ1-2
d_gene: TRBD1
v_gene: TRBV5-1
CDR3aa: CASSFLESGQGDGYTF
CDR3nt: TGCGCCAGCAGCTTCTTGGAGTCGGGACAGGGCGATGGCTACACCTTC

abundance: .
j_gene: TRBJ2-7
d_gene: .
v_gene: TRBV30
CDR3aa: CAWSPQDIGEYF
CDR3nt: TGTGCCTGGAGTCCACAAGACATAGGAGAGTACTTC

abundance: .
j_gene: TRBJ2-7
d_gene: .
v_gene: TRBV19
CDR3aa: CASTPGRGPYYEQYF
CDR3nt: TGTGCCAGTACCCCGGGGAGGGGGCCCTACTACGAGCAGTACTTC

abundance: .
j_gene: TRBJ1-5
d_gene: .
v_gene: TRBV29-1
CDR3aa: CSVGAGDQPQHF
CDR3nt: TGCAGCGTTGGTGCGGGGGATCAGCCCCAGCATTTT

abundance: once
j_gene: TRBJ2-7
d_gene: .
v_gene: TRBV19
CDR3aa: CASQGSLGDEQYF
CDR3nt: TGTGCCAGCCAGGGGTCCCTGGGTGACGAGCAGTACTTC